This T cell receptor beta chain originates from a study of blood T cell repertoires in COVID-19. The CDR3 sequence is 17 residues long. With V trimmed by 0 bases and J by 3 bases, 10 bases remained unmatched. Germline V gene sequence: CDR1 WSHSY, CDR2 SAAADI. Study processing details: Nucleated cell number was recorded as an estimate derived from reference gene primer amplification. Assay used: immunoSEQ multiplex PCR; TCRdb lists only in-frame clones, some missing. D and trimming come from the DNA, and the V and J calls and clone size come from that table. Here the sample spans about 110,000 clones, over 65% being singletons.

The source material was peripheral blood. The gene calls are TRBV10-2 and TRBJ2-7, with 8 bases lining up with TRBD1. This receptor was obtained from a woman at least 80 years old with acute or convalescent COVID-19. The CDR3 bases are TGCGCCAGCAGTGAGTCACAGGACAGGGAAAGAGGCTACGAGCAGTACTTC. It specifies CASSESQDRERGYEQYF.